These 25 T cell receptor beta chains were all obtained from the same sample, sequenced in a study of blood T cell repertoires in COVID-19. Produced via immunoSEQ multiplex PCR; TCRdb's table is partial and in-frame only. The sample shows about 110,000 clones, just over 85% of them seen only once. The sequencing sample was made of peripheral blood. These receptors were taken from a woman aged 50 to 65 with active or convalescent COVID-19.

V and J are TRBV19 and TRBJ2-2; maybe TRBD1 (5 bases). This CDR3 comprises 12 residues. The V and J ends lost 5 bases and 7 bases respectively, with 8 bases between them. Germline lookup yields CDR1 LNHDA and CDR2 SQIVND (reference sequence). The CDR3 spells CASSSDIGELFF. As DNA, the CDR3 is TGTGCCAGTAGTTCGGACATCGGGGAGCTGTTTTTT.

The V call is TRBV6-2 or TRBV6-3, the J call TRBJ1-2, with D possibly being TRBD1 (5 bases). CDR3 length: 14 amino acids. The V end lost 7 bases, the J end lost 0 bases, and 12 bases lay between the germline ends. CDR1 is MNHEY and CDR2 is SVGEGT in the germline V gene. CDR3 nucleotides: TGTGCCAGCACCCCGACAGAGACTAACTATGGCTACACCTTC. Amino acid sequence: CASTPTETNYGYTF.

In DNA form, the CDR3 reads TGTGCCTCGGACGGGGGACGGGCGAGCTCCTACGAGCAGTACTTC. Translated, it gives CASDGGRASSYEQYF. The chain has TRBV30 and TRBJ2-7; D is perhaps TRBD2 (6 bases). The V gene lost 7 bases and the J gene lost 0 bases, with 19 bases spanning the gap. This CDR3 region has 15 residues. Per germline, CDR1 GTSNPN and CDR2 SVGIG (reference sequence).

This chain connects TRBV19 to TRBJ1-1; 7 positions match TRBD1. There are 16 residues in the CDR3. The junction had 9 bases not matched to a gene; V was cut back by 3 bases and J by 2 bases. Germline assignment: CDR1 LNHDA and CDR2 SQIVND (reference sequence). CDR3: CASSIGQVRLNTEAFF. CDR3 sequence (DNA): TGTGCCAGTAGTATTGGACAGGTACGCCTTAACACTGAAGCTTTCTTT.

The chain employs TRBV9 and TRBJ1-5; 8 bases align to TRBD1. This CDR3 is built from 15 residues. V trimming: 0 bases; J trimming: 2 bases; junction bases outside the gene matches: 1. Germline CDR1 reads SGDLS; CDR2 reads YYNGEE. CDR3 in DNA: TGTGCCAGCAGCGTAGGGGGACAGGGCAATCAGCCCCAGCATTTT. Residues: CASSVGGQGNQPQHF.

This chain joins TRBV7-8 and TRBJ2-1; TRBD1 is a possible D gene (6 bases). The CDR3 has 16 residues. Germline values: CDR1 SGHVS, CDR2 FQNEAQ. V was pared by 4 bases and J by 5 bases, with 18 bases between. The CDR3 reads CASSSRKWTADNEQFF. DNA for the CDR3: TGTGCCAGCAGCTCACGGAAATGGACAGCCGACAATGAGCAGTTCTTC.

This rearrangement joins TRBV9 to TRBJ2-7, with 10 bases fitting TRBD1. This CDR3 region has 14 residues. From germline, CDR1 is SGDLS and CDR2 YYNGEE. V trimming: 4 bases; J trimming: 2 bases; junction bases outside the gene matches: 3. DNA for the CDR3: TGTGCCAGCAGCTCAGGACAGGGGGCCTACGAGCAGTACTTC. It yields the protein CASSSGQGAYEQYF.

The chain uses TRBV15 and TRBJ2-7; D is possibly TRBD2 (5 bases). This CDR3 spans 15 amino acids. Between the trimmed V and J ends, which lost 1 base and 6 bases, there was a span of 16 bases. Germline assignment: CDR1 LNHNV and CDR2 YYDKDF (reference sequence). The CDR3 DNA reads TGTGCCACCAGCAGAGGAAAACTAGGCCGGGGCGAGCAGTACTTC. It is translated as CATSRGKLGRGEQYF. Full variable domain (missing parts from reference TRBV15 and TRBJ2-7): DAMVIQNPRYQVTQFGKPVTLSCSQTLNHNVMYWYQQKSSQAPKLLFHYYDKDFNNEADTPDNFQSRRPNTSFCFLDIRSPGLGDTAMYLCATSRGKLGRGEQYFGPGTRLTVT.

J is TRBJ2-5 and V is TRBV3-1 (or the pseudogene TRBV3-2); D perhaps matches TRBD2 (5 bases). The CDR3 sequence is 14 residues long. The V gene lost 1 base and the J gene lost 5 bases, with 11 bases spanning the gap. CDR1 and CDR2 from the germline V gene are LGHDT and YNNKEL (reference sequence). CDR3 bases: TGTGCCAGCAGCCAAGTGGGAGCTCTTGAGACCCAGTACTTC. Its protein is CASSQVGALETQYF.

The V call is TRBV7-9, the J call TRBJ1-5; possibly TRBD1 for D (5 bases). V was clipped by 5 bases and J by 1 base, with 12 bases between them. The CDR3 is 15 amino acids. The V gene's germline CDR1 is SEHNR and CDR2 FQNEAQ (reference sequence). The CDR3 here is CASSPGRGSNQPQHF. The CDR3 DNA follows: TGTGCCAGCAGCCCGGGACGGGGGAGCAATCAGCCCCAGCATTTT. The complete variable domain, with remaining parts taken from reference TRBV7-9 and TRBJ1-5, reads DTGVSQNPRHKITKRGQNVTFRCDPISEHNRLYWYRQTLGQGPEFLTYFQNEAQLEKSRLLSDRFSAERPKGSFSTLEIQRTEQGDSAMYLCASSPGRGSNQPQHFGDGTRLSIL.

V gene TRBV6-2 or TRBV6-3 combines with J gene TRBJ2-5, with D perhaps TRBD1 (5 bases). The V end was cut by 2 bases, the J end by 2 bases, with 9 bases between. The CDR3 spans 14 residues. CDR1 and CDR2 (germline): MNHEY, SVGEGT. The CDR3 bases are TGTGCCAGCAGTTACCCAAGGGGACAAGAGACCCAGTACTTC. Its translation: CASSYPRGQETQYF.

V is TRBV10-3 and J is TRBJ2-1, with D perhaps matching TRBD2 (5 bases). Trimming removed 6 bases at V and 7 bases at J, with 13 bases between. Germline V gives CDR1 ENHRY, CDR2 SYGVKD. This CDR3 spans 13 amino acids. The CDR3 loop is CAISGISENEQFF. The CDR3 nucleotides are TGTGCCATCAGCGGGATTTCCGAGAATGAGCAGTTCTTC.

This clone was seen just once. V usage is TRBV30 and J usage is TRBJ2-7; no firm D call. Germline V lookup: CDR1 GTSNPN, CDR2 SVGIG (reference sequence). V was shortened by 0 bases and J by 3 bases, with 6 bases between the two germline ends. CDR3 length: 12 residues. This CDR3 is CAWSVLGYEQYF. In DNA, the CDR3 is TGTGCCTGGAGTGTTCTAGGCTACGAGCAGTACTTC.

This chain links TRBV12-5 with TRBJ1-1, with a weak D call TRBD1 (6 bases). V lost 3 bases and J lost 2, with 16 bases in between. Germline V lookup: CDR1 LGHNT, CDR2 FRNRAP. The CDR3 spans 16 residues. The chain's CDR3 is CASGFHSGRGNTEAFF. Written as DNA, the CDR3 is TGTGCTAGTGGTTTCCACTCCGGCAGGGGAAACACTGAAGCTTTCTTT. Using reference TRBV12-5 and TRBJ1-1 for the parts outside the CDR3, the full variable domain is DARVTQTPRHKVTEMGQEVTMRCQPILGHNTVFWYRQTMMQGLELLAYFRNRAPLDDSGMPKDRFSAEMPDATLATLKIQPSEPRDSAVYFCASGFHSGRGNTEAFFGQGTRLTVV.

This chain links TRBV24-1 with TRBJ2-7, with D maybe TRBD2 (5 bases). The CDR3 loop spans 13 amino acids. V lost 1 base and J 8 bases, leaving 11 bases between the germline ends. Germline V gene sequence: CDR1 KGHDR, CDR2 SFDVKD. CDR3 coding DNA: TGTGCCACCAGTGATTTTTCCCCGGGGAAGCAGTACTTC. Its translation: CATSDFSPGKQYF.

This clone was picked up a small number of times. This sequence joins TRBV2 and TRBJ2-4, with TRBD1 identical over 9 bases. The germline CDR1 and CDR2 sequences are SNHLY and FYNNEI. V lost 4 bases, J lost 2 bases, and 6 bases stayed unmatched. This CDR3 has 16 amino acids. CDR3 sequence reads: CASSGDREGTKNIQYF. Written as DNA, the CDR3 is TGTGCCAGCAGTGGGGACAGGGAGGGAACCAAAAACATTCAGTACTTC. The full variable domain, in which reference TRBV2 and TRBJ2-4 provide the parts outside the CDR3, is EPEVTQTPSHQVTQMGQEVILRCVPISNHLYFYWYRQILGQKVEFLVSFYNNEISEKSEIFDDQFSVERPDGSNFTLKIRSTKLEDSAMYFCASSGDREGTKNIQYFGAGTRLSVL.

The chain joins TRBV4-2 to TRBJ2-3, with D perhaps matching TRBD2 (6 bases). The V gene lost 4 bases and the J gene lost 2 bases, with 10 bases spanning the gap. The CDR3 length is 14 residues. CDR1 is LGHNA and CDR2 is YNFKEQ in the germline V gene. DNA of the CDR3: TGTGCCAGCAGCCCCCGCGGGACCACAGATACGCAGTATTTT. Residues: CASSPRGTTDTQYF.

V and J are TRBV4-2 and TRBJ2-3, with 7 bases identical to TRBD2. The length of the CDR3 is 14 residues. Germline lookup yields CDR1 LGHNA and CDR2 YNFKEQ. Trimming removed 4 bases from V and 2 bases from J; junction bases left unmatched: 3. The CDR3 reads CASSPSGYTDTQYF. The CDR3 nucleotides are TGTGCCAGCAGCCCTAGCGGCTACACAGATACGCAGTATTTT.

In regard to this clone: The conserved closing phenylalanine or tryptophan is absent in this CDR3, likely reflecting a read error. No DNA is shown, since the ends of the CDR3 on it are uncertain; the CDR3 is the one TCRdb lists. The J gene is TRBJ2-3, the V gene TRBV29-1; no DNA check was done on the table's D call, TRBD1. Germline V gives CDR1 SQVTM, CDR2 ANQGSEA. The CDR3 is 16 residues long, counting both termini. The chain's CDR3 is CSVAEQGAVRGRTSNL.

This clone was detected only a few times. The chain has TRBV7-2 and TRBJ1-2, with 8 bases fitting TRBD1. Per germline, CDR1 SGHTA and CDR2 FQGNSA. The length of the CDR3 is 15 residues. The V segment lost 5 bases and the J segment 1 base; nucleotides outside the gene matches: 6. CDR3 in amino acids: CASSPRTGNNYGYTF. The CDR3 region has the DNA TGTGCCAGCAGCCCCCGGACAGGGAATAACTATGGCTACACCTTC.

The CDR3 here is CASSYPVRTSGRTGELFF. The CDR3 region has the DNA TGTGCCAGCAGTTACCCGGTCCGGACTAGCGGAAGGACCGGGGAGCTGTTTTTT. The chain employs TRBV6-2 or TRBV6-3 and TRBJ2-2; 10 bases map to TRBD2. Germline values: CDR1 MNHEY, CDR2 SVGEGT. This CDR3 contains 18 residues. V was clipped by 2 bases and J by 5 bases; unmatched bases: 11.

The V and J genes are TRBV28 and TRBJ1-5, with a tentative D call TRBD1 (5 bases). The V gene lost 7 bases and the J gene lost 0 bases, with 13 bases spanning the gap. This CDR3 region has 15 residues. Germline values: CDR1 MDHEN, CDR2 SYDVKM. The DNA for the CDR3 is TGTGCCAGCACCACCGGGGGGAATAGCAATCAGCCCCAGCATTTT. Amino acids: CASTTGGNSNQPQHF.

This clone has more than one count but fewer than ten. The J gene is TRBJ2-7, the V gene TRBV6-5, with TRBD2 matching over 12 bases. The germline V gene encodes CDR1 MNHEY and CDR2 SVGAGI. The CDR3 is 15 residues long. V lost 4 bases and J lost 3; bases outside the gene matches: 4. The CDR3 region has the DNA TGTGCCAGCAGTTCGACTAGCGGGAGAAGCTACGAGCAGTACTTC. It encodes CASSSTSGRSYEQYF.

The chain recombines TRBV2 with TRBJ2-5, with TRBD2 matching 9 bases. The CDR3 runs 14 residues. V lost 7 bases and J lost 4; bases outside the gene matches: 7. The V gene's germline CDR1 is SNHLY and CDR2 FYNNEI. CDR3 sequence reads: CASKAGGLRETQYF. CDR3 sequence (DNA): TGTGCCAGCAAGGCGGGAGGGCTGAGAGAGACCCAGTACTTC.

This clone was recorded once. This chain links TRBV28 with TRBJ1-5; 9 nucleotides match TRBD1. The germline gives CDR1 MDHEN, CDR2 SYDVKM. The CDR3 runs 16 residues. J gave up 0 bases and V 6 bases, and 6 bases lay outside the gene matches. CDR3 bases: TGTGCCAGCAGAGGACAGGGGAGCTATAGCAATCAGCCCCAGCATTTT. Its translation: CASRGQGSYSNQPQHF.